These 10 T cell receptor beta chains were sequenced from one sample in a study of T cell repertoires in cytomegalovirus infection. Antigens for these TCRs are unknown. TCRdb fed the reads into MiXCR, producing one record per CDR3 protein. The data contain nearly 700,000 distinct CDR3 sequences, around a third of them singletons. The material was cultured PBMCs, obtained from culture after CMV antigen stimulation. These receptors all come from a human donor in good health (CMV status not recorded). Some clones in this sample may be carry-over from other donors' samples.

This clonotype was counted a few times. V is TRBV7-8 and J is TRBJ2-2, with 10 bases fitting TRBD1. Germline CDR1 is SGHVS and CDR2 is FQNEAQ. Trimming took 5 bases from V and 5 from J; bases not matched to a gene: 5. This CDR3 comprises 15 residues. CDR3: CASSPGTGVTGELFF. Here the CDR3 DNA reads TGTGCCAGCAGCCCCGGGACAGGGGTAACCGGGGAGCTGTTTTTT.

The rearrangement joins TRBV7-9 to TRBJ2-3; D is possibly TRBD1 (6 bases). V was clipped by 5 bases and J by 2 bases, with 14 bases between them. This CDR3 region has 15 residues. Germline V gene sequence: CDR1 SEHNR, CDR2 FQNEAQ (reference sequence). The CDR3 nucleotides are TGTGCCAGCAGCCCGGGACAAAAAAACACAGATACGCAGTATTTT. Translating gives CASSPGQKNTDTQYF.

The chain couples TRBV27 to TRBJ1-4, with 8 bases matching TRBD1. Germline CDR1 MNHEY, CDR2 SMNVEV (reference sequence). The trim removed 3 bases at V and 6 bases at J, leaving 6 bases unmatched. The CDR3 runs 15 residues. The CDR3 protein is CASSLTDRVYEKLFF. The CDR3 DNA sequence: TGTGCCAGCAGTTTGACGGACAGGGTTTATGAAAAACTGTTTTTT.

This clonotype was recorded many times. The chain couples TRBV7-2 to TRBJ2-5, with D perhaps matching TRBD2 (5 bases). The CDR3 runs 15 residues. V was pared by 2 bases and J by 2 bases, with 12 bases between. CDR1 SGHTA and CDR2 FQGNSA come from the germline V gene. The CDR3 region is CASSLTYTSQETQYF. CDR3 nucleotides: TGTGCCAGCAGCTTAACCTATACTAGTCAAGAGACCCAGTACTTC.

This chain uses TRBV2 with TRBJ1-6; 7 bases agree with TRBD1. With 6 bases clipped from V and 7 bases from J, the junction kept 6 bases outside the gene matches. CDR3 size: 14 residues. Germline CDR1 is SNHLY and CDR2 is FYNNEI. CDR3 coding DNA: TGTGCCAGCAGCAAGGACAGGAACAATTCACCCCTCCACTTT. It is translated as CASSKDRNNSPLHF.

The chain couples TRBV12-3 or TRBV12-4 to TRBJ1-5; 12 bases line up with TRBD1. The CDR3 is 15 amino acids. V lost 4 bases to trimming and J lost 7 bases; unmatched junction nucleotides: 5. This CDR3 reads CASSSGTGGRQPQHF. Written as DNA, the CDR3 is TGTGCCAGCAGTTCAGGGACAGGGGGCCGCCAGCCCCAGCATTTT.

This clonotype was observed a handful of times. The chain recombines TRBV2 with TRBJ1-1, with D unresolved. CDR1 is SNHLY, CDR2 FYNNEI, per germline. CDR3 size: 13 residues. V was cut by 3 bases and J by 3 bases, with 8 bases left in between. Here the CDR3 DNA reads TGTGCCAGCAGTGAGGATCAGGACACTGAAGCTTTCTTT. Protein: CASSEDQDTEAFF. Together with reference TRBV2 and TRBJ1-1, the CDR3 gives the full variable domain: EPEVTQTPSHQVTQMGQEVILRCVPISNHLYFYWYRQILGQKVEFLVSFYNNEISEKSEIFDDQFSVERPDGSNFTLKIRSTKLEDSAMYFCASSEDQDTEAFFGQGTRLTVV.

This clonotype was detected only once. The V call is TRBV9, the J call TRBJ1-5; possibly TRBD1 for D (5 bases). The CDR3 consists of 15 residues. Germline V gene sequence: CDR1 SGDLS, CDR2 YYNGEE. Trimming stripped 0 bases from V and 3 bases from J, with 10 bases between. Written as DNA, the CDR3 is TGTGCCAGCAGCGTAGCTACGGGGCCCAATCAGCCCCAGCATTTT. The encoded protein is CASSVATGPNQPQHF.

This sequence joins TRBV7-9 and TRBJ1-1, with D perhaps matching TRBD1 (5 bases). V was shortened by 5 bases and J by 6 bases, with 13 bases between the two germline ends. Per the germline V gene, CDR1 is SEHNR and CDR2 is FQNEAQ (reference sequence). The CDR3 covers 13 residues. The DNA of the CDR3 is TGTGCCAGCAGCCCCCGGGGGAAGGCTGAAGCTTTCTTT. As protein: CASSPRGKAEAFF.

The CDR3 here is CASSEAGATGPTRHF. CDR3 nucleotides: TGTGCCAGCAGTGAAGCAGGGGCGACAGGCCCTACCAGGCATTTT. The V call is TRBV2, the J call TRBJ1-5; possible D gene TRBD1, 6 bases. V was trimmed by 0 bases and J by 15 bases, leaving 21 bases between them. CDR3 length equals 15 residues. Per the germline V gene, CDR1 is SNHLY and CDR2 is FYNNEI.